A selection of T cell receptor beta chains follows, all from one sample in a study of cytomegalovirus exposure and HLA in healthy donors. The data were produced by immunoSEQ multiplex PCR, yet TCRdb's version contains in-frame clones alone and is incomplete. The sample lists 130,000 or so clones; roughly 80% were seen once. The sequenced sample consisted of PBMCs. All receptors derive from a woman between 35 and 50 years old in good health and CMV-seropositive. Each CDR3 is given with its conserved first and last residue. A D gene is named only where the DNA matches it firmly. Rows may omit the clone size; those that give it use once, few, many or a size class.

J gene,V gene,D gene,clone size,CDR3 protein,CDR3 DNA
TRBJ1-2,TRBV7-2,TRBD1,.,CASSSRQGSYTF,TGTGCCAGCAGCTCCAGACAGGGAAGCTACACCTTC
TRBJ2-1,TRBV28,.,few,CASRLRERQFF,TGTGCCAGCAGACTCCGGGAGCGACAGTTCTTC
TRBJ2-7,TRBV7-2,.,.,CASSFQQGDEQYF,TGTGCCAGCAGCTTCCAACAGGGCGACGAGCAGTACTTC
TRBJ1-1,TRBV9,TRBD1,.,CASSPIQGILAFF,TGTGCCAGCAGCCCTATACAGGGGATTCTAGCTTTCTTT
TRBJ2-5,TRBV7-3,.,.,CASSPGSRETQYF,TGTGCCAGCAGCCCCGGGAGCCGGGAGACCCAGTACTTC
TRBJ2-1,TRBV7-9,TRBD1,.,CASSLVGTGDNEQFF,TGTGCCAGCAGCTTAGTTGGGACAGGAGACAATGAGCAGTTCTTC
TRBJ1-2,TRBV7-9,.,.,CASSQRTDSYGYTF,TGTGCCAGCAGTCAGAGGACGGACAGTTATGGCTACACCTTC
TRBJ2-5,TRBV5-1,TRBD1,.,CASSIWSGTGNPETQYF,TGCGCCAGCAGCATTTGGTCCGGGACAGGGAATCCAGAGACCCAGTACTTC
TRBJ2-7,TRBV7-9,.,.,CASSFLTGYEQYF,TGTGCCAGCAGCTTTCTCACAGGGTACGAGCAGTACTTC
TRBJ2-7,TRBV4-1,TRBD1,once,CASSQTGRAYEQYF,TGCGCCAGCAGCCAGACAGGGCGAGCCTACGAGCAGTACTTC
TRBJ2-5,TRBV4-2,TRBD2,.,CASSYKPASGEGKQETQYF,TGTGCCAGCAGCTACAAGCCGGCTAGCGGGGAGGGGAAACAAGAGACCCAGTACTTC
TRBJ1-3,TRBV14,.,.,CATGEGRNTIYF,TGTGCCACGGGGGAAGGTAGAAACACCATATATTTT
TRBJ1-6,TRBV30,.,.,CAWSGDKDSPLHF,TGTGCCTGGAGCGGGGATAAGGACTCACCCCTCCACTTT
TRBJ2-2,TRBV28,.,.,CAIKNTGELFF,TGTGCCATCAAAAACACCGGGGAGCTGTTTTTT
TRBJ2-2,TRBV4-3,.,.,CASSQGSVTGELFF,TGCGCCAGCAGCCAAGGGTCGGTGACCGGGGAGCTGTTTTTT
TRBJ2-7,TRBV28,.,.,CASSSTGRVDHEQYF,TGTGCCAGCAGTTCAACAGGGCGGGTCGACCACGAGCAGTACTTC
TRBJ1-6,TRBV4-1,.,.,CASSQDGHGRSPLHF,TGCGCCAGCAGCCAAGATGGACATGGAAGGTCACCCCTCCACTTT
TRBJ1-2,TRBV28,TRBD1,.,CASSPGTGGPSGYGYTF,TGTGCCAGCAGTCCCGGGACAGGGGGCCCCTCCGGCTATGGCTACACCTTC
TRBJ2-2,TRBV30,.,.,CAWQQGATGELFF,TGTGCCTGGCAACAGGGAGCCACCGGGGAGCTGTTTTTT
TRBJ2-1,TRBV30,TRBD2,once,CAWSGGQTSGIKNEQFF,TGTGCCTGGAGTGGGGGACAAACTAGCGGGATTAAGAATGAGCAGTTCTTC
TRBJ1-6,TRBV5-4,TRBD1,.,CASSLGGQGNSPLHF,TGTGCCAGCAGCTTGGGGGGACAGGGGAATTCACCCCTCCACTTT
TRBJ1-1,TRBV5-4,.,.,CASSGPGAMNTEAFF,TGTGCCAGCAGCGGTCCGGGAGCTATGAACACTGAAGCTTTCTTT
TRBJ1-2,TRBV7-8,TRBD1,.,CASSFVSGGQGDYGYTF,TGTGCCAGCAGCTTCGTATCGGGGGGACAGGGAGACTATGGCTACACCTTC
TRBJ1-1,TRBV30,TRBD1,.,CAWSDKGIDRGVTEAFF,TGTGCCTGGAGTGACAAAGGGATAGACAGGGGTGTAACTGAAGCTTTCTTT
TRBJ1-2,TRBV27,TRBD1,.,CASSLRGIGQGAYYGYTF,TGTGCCAGCAGTTTAAGGGGGATTGGGCAGGGGGCTTACTATGGCTACACCTTC
TRBJ2-2,TRBV7-2,.,.,CASSHRDANTGELFF,TGTGCCAGCAGCCACAGAGACGCGAACACCGGGGAGCTGTTTTTT
TRBJ2-1,TRBV7-3,.,once,CASSLARGPPYNEQFF,TGTGCCAGCAGCTTAGCGCGGGGGCCCCCCTACAATGAGCAGTTCTTC
TRBJ1-2,TRBV28,.,few,CASCLRLANYGYTF,TGTGCCAGCTGCCTTAGGCTAGCTAACTATGGCTACACCTTC
TRBJ2-5,TRBV7-8,.,.,CASSSGQNKETQYF,TGTGCCAGCAGTTCAGGACAGAATAAAGAGACCCAGTACTTC
TRBJ2-3,TRBV5-1,TRBD1,once,CASSLGTGASPDTQYF,TGCGCCAGCAGCCTCGGGACAGGGGCTAGTCCAGATACGCAGTATTTT
TRBJ1-1,TRBV7-2,.,.,CASSRVGGGTEAFF,TGTGCCAGCAGCCGGGTGGGGGGGGGCACTGAAGCTTTCTTT
TRBJ2-7,TRBV5-5,.,few,CASSGSSYEQYF,TGTGCCAGCAGTGGCAGCTCCTACGAGCAGTACTTC
TRBJ1-2,TRBV7-8,.,.,CASSPEGSGAYGYTF,TGTGCCAGCAGCCCCGAGGGGTCAGGGGCCTATGGCTACACCTTC
TRBJ1-2,TRBV6-4,.,.,CASSQWTSETTYGYTF,TGTGCCAGCAGTCAGTGGACGAGTGAGACTACCTATGGCTACACCTTC
TRBJ2-7,TRBV9,TRBD2,.,CASSVGEGSYEQYF,TGTGCCAGCAGCGTAGGGGAGGGATCCTACGAGCAGTACTTC
TRBJ1-2,TRBV28,.,few,CASSSQGKTYGYTF,TGTGCCAGCAGTTCCCAGGGAAAAACCTATGGCTACACCTTC
TRBJ2-7,TRBV6-1,TRBD1,.,CASSEYVRRTGPYEQYF,TGTGCCAGCAGTGAATATGTTAGGCGGACAGGCCCCTACGAGCAGTACTTC
TRBJ1-4,TRBV2,TRBD1,.,CASSLQGPDEKLFF,TGTGCCAGCAGTCTACAGGGGCCGGATGAAAAACTGTTTTTT
TRBJ1-2,TRBV27,.,.,CASSFASGYGYTF,TGTGCCAGCAGTTTTGCCAGCGGCTATGGCTACACCTTC
TRBJ2-7,TRBV10-1,TRBD2,.,CASMGTSLPYEQYF,TGCGCCAGCATGGGGACTAGCCTCCCTTACGAGCAGTACTTC
TRBJ1-5,TRBV5-4,.,.,CASSLGLYQPQHF,TGTGCCAGCAGCTTGGGACTCTATCAGCCCCAGCATTTT
TRBJ1-2,TRBV6-5,.,.,CASSPVGGTGYTF,TGTGCCAGCAGTCCCGTGGGGGGGACAGGCTACACCTTC
TRBJ1-1,TRBV10-1,TRBD1,.,CASSDLGQGGTEAFF,TGCGCCAGCAGTGACCTTGGACAGGGAGGCACTGAAGCTTTCTTT
TRBJ2-7,TRBV10-3,TRBD1,.,CAISDLGTVNYEQYF,TGTGCCATCAGTGATCTCGGGACAGTTAACTACGAGCAGTACTTC
TRBJ2-7,TRBV29-1,.,.,CSAANPSGILSYEQYF,TGCAGCGCCGCAAACCCCTCGGGAATCTTATCCTACGAGCAGTACTTC
TRBJ2-5,TRBV11-3,.,.,CASSAGGGPQETQYF,TGTGCCAGCAGCGCCGGAGGGGGCCCTCAAGAGACCCAGTACTTC